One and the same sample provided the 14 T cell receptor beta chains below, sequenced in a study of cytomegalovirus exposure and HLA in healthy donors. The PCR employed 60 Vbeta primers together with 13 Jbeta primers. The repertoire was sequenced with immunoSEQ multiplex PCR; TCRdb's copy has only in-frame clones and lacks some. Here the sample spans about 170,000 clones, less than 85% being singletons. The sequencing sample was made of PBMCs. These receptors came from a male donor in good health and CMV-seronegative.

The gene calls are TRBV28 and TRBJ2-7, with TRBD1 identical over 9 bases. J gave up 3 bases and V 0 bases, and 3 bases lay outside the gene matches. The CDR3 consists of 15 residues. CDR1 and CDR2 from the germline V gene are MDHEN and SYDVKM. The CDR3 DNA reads TGTGCCAGCAGTTTATGGGGGGACAGGGTCTACGAGCAGTACTTC. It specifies CASSLWGDRVYEQYF.

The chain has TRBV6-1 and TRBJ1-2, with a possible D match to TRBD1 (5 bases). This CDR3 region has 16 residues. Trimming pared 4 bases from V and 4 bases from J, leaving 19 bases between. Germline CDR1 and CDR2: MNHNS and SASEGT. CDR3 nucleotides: TGTGCCAGCAGTGTCCGACAAGATGGGGCGATCTATGGCTACACCTTC. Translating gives CASSVRQDGAIYGYTF.

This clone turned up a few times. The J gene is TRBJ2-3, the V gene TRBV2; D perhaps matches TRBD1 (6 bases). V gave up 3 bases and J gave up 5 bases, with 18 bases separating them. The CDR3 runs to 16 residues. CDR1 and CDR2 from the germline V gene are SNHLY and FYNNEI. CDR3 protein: CASSESIMGAQDTQYF. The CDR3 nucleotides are TGTGCCAGCAGTGAGAGCATAATGGGGGCTCAAGATACGCAGTATTTT.

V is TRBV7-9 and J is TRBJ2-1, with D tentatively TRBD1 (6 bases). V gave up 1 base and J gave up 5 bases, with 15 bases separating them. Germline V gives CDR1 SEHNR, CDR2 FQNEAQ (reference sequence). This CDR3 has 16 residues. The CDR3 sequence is CASSLVPGENNNEQFF. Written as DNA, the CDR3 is TGTGCCAGCAGCTTAGTACCAGGGGAAAATAACAATGAGCAGTTCTTC.

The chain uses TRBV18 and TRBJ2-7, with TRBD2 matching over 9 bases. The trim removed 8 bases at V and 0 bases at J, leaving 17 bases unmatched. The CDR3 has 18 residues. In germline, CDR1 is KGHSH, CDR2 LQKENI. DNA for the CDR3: TGTGCCAGCACTAGCCTCTGGGCTAGCGGGACCTCCTCCTACGAGCAGTACTTC. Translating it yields CASTSLWASGTSSYEQYF.

CDR3 region: CAIRAGGNYEQYF. The CDR3 DNA sequence: TGTGCCATCAGGGCAGGGGGGAACTACGAGCAGTACTTC. The chain recombines TRBV10-3 with TRBJ2-7; maybe TRBD1 (7 bases). Germline V lookup: CDR1 ENHRY, CDR2 SYGVKD. The CDR3 has 13 residues. V was shortened by 6 bases and J by 3 bases, with 12 bases between the two germline ends.

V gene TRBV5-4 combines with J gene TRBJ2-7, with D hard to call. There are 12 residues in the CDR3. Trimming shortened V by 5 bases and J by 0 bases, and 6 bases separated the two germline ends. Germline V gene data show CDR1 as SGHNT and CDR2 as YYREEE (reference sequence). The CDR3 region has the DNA TGTGCCAGCAGTACATACTCCTACGAGCAGTACTTC. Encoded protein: CASSTYSYEQYF.

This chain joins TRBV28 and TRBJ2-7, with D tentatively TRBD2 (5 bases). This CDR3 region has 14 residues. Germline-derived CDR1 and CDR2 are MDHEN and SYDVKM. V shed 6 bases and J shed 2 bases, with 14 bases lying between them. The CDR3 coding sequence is TGTGCCAGCAGCCCCCCCGGGATTACCTACGAGCAGTACTTC. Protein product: CASSPPGITYEQYF.

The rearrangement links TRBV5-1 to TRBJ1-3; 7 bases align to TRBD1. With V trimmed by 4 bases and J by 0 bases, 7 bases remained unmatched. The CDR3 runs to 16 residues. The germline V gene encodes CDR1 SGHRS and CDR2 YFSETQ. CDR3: CASSPQGTVSGNTIYF. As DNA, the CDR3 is TGCGCCAGCAGCCCGCAAGGGACAGTCTCTGGAAACACCATATATTTT. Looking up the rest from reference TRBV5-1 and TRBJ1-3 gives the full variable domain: KAGVTQTPRYLIKTRGQQVTLSCSPISGHRSVSWYQQTPGQGLQFLFEYFSETQRNKGNFPGRFSGRQFSNSRSEMNVSTLELGDSALYLCASSPQGTVSGNTIYFGEGSWLTVV.

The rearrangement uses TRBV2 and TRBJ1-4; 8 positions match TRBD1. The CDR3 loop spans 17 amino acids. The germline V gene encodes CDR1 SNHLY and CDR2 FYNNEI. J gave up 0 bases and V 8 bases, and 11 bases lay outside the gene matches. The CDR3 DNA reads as TGTGCCAGCCATGTCTCAGAGGACAGGGCAACTAATGAAAAACTGTTTTTT. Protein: CASHVSEDRATNEKLFF.

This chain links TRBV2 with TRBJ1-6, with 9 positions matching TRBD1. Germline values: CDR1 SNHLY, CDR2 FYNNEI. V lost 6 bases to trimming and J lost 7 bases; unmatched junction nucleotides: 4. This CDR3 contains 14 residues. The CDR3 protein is CASRSGTGNSPLHF. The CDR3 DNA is TGTGCCAGCAGATCCGGGACAGGGAATTCACCCCTCCACTTT.

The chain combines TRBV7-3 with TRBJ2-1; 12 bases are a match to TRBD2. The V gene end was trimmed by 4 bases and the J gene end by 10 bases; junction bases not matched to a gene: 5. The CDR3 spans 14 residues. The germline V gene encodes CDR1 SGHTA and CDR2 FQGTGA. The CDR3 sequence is CASSSGLAGTEQFF. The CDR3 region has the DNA TGTGCCAGCAGCTCGGGACTAGCGGGCACCGAGCAGTTCTTC.

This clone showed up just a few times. Written as DNA, the CDR3 is TGTGCCAGCAGTGTTAGGGACAGGGCCTACGAGCAGTACTTC. Translating gives CASSVRDRAYEQYF. This chain uses TRBV6-1 with TRBJ2-5, with 9 positions matching TRBD1. The J call is doubtful: the DNA matches TRBJ2-7 better. Germline V gene lookup returns CDR1 MNHNS and CDR2 SASEGT. The CDR3 is made up of 14 amino acids.

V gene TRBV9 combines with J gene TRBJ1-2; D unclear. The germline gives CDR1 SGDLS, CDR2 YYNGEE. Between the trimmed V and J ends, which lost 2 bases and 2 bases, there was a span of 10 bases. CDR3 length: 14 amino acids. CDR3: CASSVVGGNYGYTF. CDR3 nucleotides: TGTGCCAGCAGCGTTGTTGGAGGCAACTATGGCTACACCTTC.